This T cell receptor (beta chain) comes out of a study of cytomegalovirus exposure and HLA in healthy donors. Findings and limits, study-wide: Several of the most significant clusters appeared, in a later analysis, to be linked to common viral pathogens. Earlier analysis found most TCR beta V segments productive about 90% or about 30% of the time.

On this clone: The target antigen is unknown.

This CDR3 spans 17 amino acids. Germline CDR1 reads ENHRY; CDR2 reads SYGVKD. With 6 bases clipped from V and 2 bases from J, the junction kept 6 bases outside the gene matches. Vbeta (60) and Jbeta (13) primers were used in the PCR. Using immunoSEQ multiplex PCR, the repertoire was profiled, and TCRdb retains in-frame clones only, with some absent. The sample holds about 100,000 clones, over 65% seen once. This clonotype was sampled from a man aged 35 to 55 in good health and CMV-seronegative. The rearrangement joins TRBV10-3 to TRBJ2-6; 11 bases agree with TRBD1. The sequenced material came from PBMCs. In nucleotides, the CDR3 is TGTGCCATCAGCACGGGACAGGGGGGAACTGGGGCCAACGTCCTGACTTTC. Its translation is CAISTGQGGTGANVLTF.